A single sample is the source of the 18 T cell receptor beta chains below, sequenced in a study of shared clonotypes between healthy human individuals. Sequencing was performed with immunoSEQ multiplex PCR; in TCRdb, only in-frame clones are kept and a portion is missing. The table records 2 million to 3 million clones, approximately 93% of them present only once. The sequencing sample was made of naive CD4+ T cells from PBMCs. The subset denotes: CD45RA+ positively selected. These receptors all come from a man in his late teens or twenties in good health. Some clones in this sample may be carry-over from other donors' samples.

V and J are TRBV7-9 and TRBJ2-1; TRBD2 agrees at 15 bases. V dropped 3 bases and J dropped 8; count of bases not matched to a gene: 8. The CDR3 sequence is 17 residues long. CDR1 and CDR2 from the germline V gene are SEHNR and FQNEAQ (reference sequence). Written as DNA, the CDR3 is TGTGCCAGCAGCTTCGGACTAGCGGGAGGGGTTCCGGATGAGCAGTTCTTC. Its protein product is CASSFGLAGGVPDEQFF.

The chain links TRBV5-1 to TRBJ1-2; 9 nucleotides match TRBD1. This CDR3 has 15 amino acids. Per the germline V gene, CDR1 is SGHRS and CDR2 is YFSETQ. Trimming cost V 4 bases and J 7 bases; bases outside gene matches: 11. The CDR3 DNA reads as TGCGCCAGCAGCCCGGGACAGGGATCCGACCTTGGCTACACCTTC. Amino acid sequence: CASSPGQGSDLGYTF.

As regards this clone: Other DNA sequences in the same sample also yield this CDR3. The chain recombines TRBV5-4 with TRBJ2-5, with 11 bases identical to TRBD2. The CDR3 extends over 16 amino acids. Germline loops: CDR1 SGHNT, CDR2 YYREEE (reference sequence). V lost 0 bases and J lost 2; bases outside the gene matches: 3. The CDR3 bases are TGTGCCAGCAGCTTGGAGGTAGCGGGAGGGCAAGAGACCCAGTACTTC. Encoded protein: CASSLEVAGGQETQYF.

This chain uses TRBV7-2 with TRBJ1-1; no firm D call. V lost 5 bases and J lost 11, with 9 bases in between. Germline V CDR1 and CDR2: SGHTA, FQGNSA. CDR3 length equals 10 residues. CDR3 DNA: TGTGCCAGCAGCCTGGGCGGGGCTTTCTTT. Its translation: CASSLGGAFF.

This clone was seen once. The chain is built from TRBV10-2 and TRBJ1-1, with D possibly matching TRBD1 (5 bases). The CDR3 runs to 13 residues. V lost 4 bases and J 7 bases, leaving 13 bases between the germline ends. Germline assignment: CDR1 WSHSY and CDR2 SAAADI. CDR3 bases: TGCGCCAGCAGTGTTAAAGGGGCGGGTGAAGCTTTCTTT. This encodes CASSVKGAGEAFF.

V usage is TRBV6-1 and J usage is TRBJ2-7; 7 bases fit TRBD1. Unmatched junction bases numbered 7, after V lost 2 bases and J lost 6 bases. Germline V gene sequence: CDR1 MNHNS, CDR2 SASEGT. The CDR3 runs 14 residues. CDR3 residues: CASSERGQRVEQYF. Here the CDR3 DNA reads TGTGCCAGCAGTGAAAGGGGACAGCGAGTCGAGCAGTACTTC.

This clone was observed once. The genes are TRBV6-6 and TRBJ1-1, with 8 bases matching TRBD1. V lost 6 bases, J lost 3 bases, and 6 bases stayed unmatched. This CDR3 has 14 residues. Germline lookup yields CDR1 MNHNY and CDR2 SVGAGI (reference sequence). The DNA of the CDR3 is TGTGCCAGCAGCTCACAGGGGGGCTACACTGAAGCTTTCTTT. Encoded protein: CASSSQGGYTEAFF.

The chain employs TRBV19 and TRBJ2-1; 9 positions match TRBD2. Germline-derived CDR1 and CDR2 are LNHDA and SQIVND (reference sequence). Trimming at V came to 9 bases and at J to 6 bases, leaving 15 bases not matched to a gene. The CDR3 has 16 amino acids. In DNA form, the CDR3 reads TGTGCCAGCAGAGCTCGGGGGCGGGAGGGCCTCAATGAGCAGTTCTTC. Translated: CASRARGREGLNEQFF.

In the case of this clone: One junction end does not reproduce the germline sequence, and a read error may be involved. The V and J genes are TRBV7-8 and TRBJ2-5; D may be TRBD1 or TRBD2 (5 bases each). The CDR3 loop spans 16 amino acids. Germline V gives CDR1 SGHVS, CDR2 FQNEAQ. CDR3 nucleotide sequence: TGTGCCAGCAGCTTAGTTGTAGGCTCGGGACGAGAGGCCCAGTACTTC. This sequence encodes CASSLVVGSGREAQYF.

The V gene is TRBV10-3, the J gene TRBJ2-1, with 9 bases aligning to TRBD2. Germline CDR1 is ENHRY and CDR2 is SYGVKD. Germline trimming cut 10 bases from V and 3 bases from J; bases unmatched to any gene: 4. The CDR3 covers 13 residues. CDR3 coding DNA: TGTGCCACCGTAGCGGGAGACTACAATGAGCAGTTCTTC. Translation: CATVAGDYNEQFF.

This chain joins TRBV19 and TRBJ1-4, with D unresolved. The V gene's germline CDR1 is LNHDA and CDR2 SQIVND (reference sequence). Trimming removed 5 bases from V and 4 bases from J, with 8 bases in between. CDR3 length equals 13 residues. This CDR3 is CASSVTSNEKLFF. CDR3 in DNA: TGTGCCAGTAGTGTAACCAGTAATGAAAAACTGTTTTTT.

This clone was counted a few times. The chain employs TRBV2 and TRBJ1-1; D is ambiguous. Between the trimmed V and J ends, which lost 7 bases and 3 bases, there was a span of 9 bases. The CDR3 loop spans 12 amino acids. Germline CDR1 SNHLY, CDR2 FYNNEI. CDR3 loop: CASTIGDTEAFF. The CDR3 coding sequence is TGTGCCAGCACGATCGGGGACACTGAAGCTTTCTTT.

This chain joins TRBV7-3 and TRBJ2-3, with D perhaps matching TRBD1 or TRBD2 (5 bases each). Trimming stripped 5 bases from V and 2 bases from J, with 17 bases between. In germline, CDR1 is SGHTA, CDR2 FQGTGA. The CDR3 contains 16 residues. The CDR3 bases are TGTGCCAGCAGCGAAGGCGGTCGGGGCTTCACAGATACGCAGTATTTT. It encodes CASSEGGRGFTDTQYF.

The chain carries TRBV28 and TRBJ1-4; 8 bases are a match to TRBD1. The V gene's germline CDR1 is MDHEN and CDR2 SYDVKM. CDR3 length: 15 amino acids. V shed 3 bases, J shed 7 bases, and the junction held 7 bases outside the gene matches. CDR3 bases: TGTGCCAGCAGTTTGGGGTCAGGGGGCAGTGAAAAACTGTTTTTT. Amino acids: CASSLGSGGSEKLFF.

The chain uses TRBV5-1 and TRBJ2-1, with 12 nucleotides matching TRBD2. This CDR3 comprises 17 residues. J gave up 1 base and V 4 bases, and 6 bases lay outside the gene matches. CDR1 and CDR2 from the germline V gene are SGHRS and YFSETQ. The CDR3 reads CASSTLAGGPSYNEQFF. CDR3 nucleotides: TGCGCCAGCAGCACCCTAGCGGGAGGGCCGTCCTACAATGAGCAGTTCTTC.

The rearrangement uses TRBV10-3 and TRBJ2-7; 7 positions agree with TRBD1. CDR1 and CDR2 (germline): ENHRY, SYGVKD. The trim removed 7 bases at V and 5 bases at J, leaving 11 bases unmatched. The CDR3 loop spans 14 amino acids. The CDR3 reads CAITRTGSPHEQYF. In nucleotides, the CDR3 is TGTGCCATCACCAGGACAGGTAGCCCCCACGAGCAGTACTTC.

In this sample, this clone turned up a few times. At the DNA level, this CDR3 is encoded by other sequences in the same sample as well. This chain joins TRBV5-1 and TRBJ1-5; possible D gene TRBD1, 6 bases. The CDR3 runs to 14 residues. CDR1 is SGHRS and CDR2 is YFSETQ in the germline V gene. Trimming took off 0 bases at V and 2 bases at J, with 6 bases between the two ends. The CDR3 sequence is CASSLAGGNQPQHF. CDR3 DNA sequence: TGCGCCAGCAGCTTGGCAGGGGGCAATCAGCCCCAGCATTTT.

This sequence joins TRBV28 and TRBJ2-7, with D perhaps TRBD2 (6 bases). Trimming stripped 10 bases from V and 4 bases from J, with 23 bases between. This CDR3 has 15 amino acids. The germline V gene encodes CDR1 MDHEN and CDR2 SYDVKM. The CDR3 sequence is CATRTIPPGAYEQYF. DNA for the CDR3: TGTGCCACCCGGACTATCCCGCCTGGGGCATACGAGCAGTACTTC.